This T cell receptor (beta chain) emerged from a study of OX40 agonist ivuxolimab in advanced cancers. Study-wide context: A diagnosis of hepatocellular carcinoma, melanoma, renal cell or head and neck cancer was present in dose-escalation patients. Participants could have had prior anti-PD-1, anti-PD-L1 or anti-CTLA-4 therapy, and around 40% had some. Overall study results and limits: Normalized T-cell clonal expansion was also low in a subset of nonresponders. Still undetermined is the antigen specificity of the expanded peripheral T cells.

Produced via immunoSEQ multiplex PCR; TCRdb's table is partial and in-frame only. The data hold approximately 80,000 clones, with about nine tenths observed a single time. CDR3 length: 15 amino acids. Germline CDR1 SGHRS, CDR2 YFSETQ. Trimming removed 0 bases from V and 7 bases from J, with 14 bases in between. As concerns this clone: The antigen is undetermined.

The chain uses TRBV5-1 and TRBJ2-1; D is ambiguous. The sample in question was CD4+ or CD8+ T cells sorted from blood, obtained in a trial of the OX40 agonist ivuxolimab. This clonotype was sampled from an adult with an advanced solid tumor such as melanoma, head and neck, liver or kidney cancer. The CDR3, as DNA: TGCGCCAGCAGCTTGGTGGAGACTGGATTAAATGAGCAGTTCTTC. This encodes CASSLVETGLNEQFF.